This TCR beta chain originates from a study of blood T cell repertoires in COVID-19. For the study at large: Whether acute or convalescent, the COVID-19 samples came from the United States, Italy and Spain. PBMCs, B-cell-depleted T cells, or T cells provided the cDNA or gDNA that made up the material.

Trimming cost V 8 bases and J 15 bases; bases outside gene matches: 6. This CDR3 region has 10 residues. The V gene's germline CDR1 is SNHLY and CDR2 FYNNEI. The authors' processing: Nucleated cell number was recorded as an estimate derived from reference gene primer amplification. Profiled with immunoSEQ multiplex PCR; TCRdb holds only in-frame clones, not every one. V, J and clone size were drawn from that table, and D and trimming were deduced from the DNA. The data contain about 250,000 clones, around 79% of them singletons. Sequenced: peripheral blood. The chain links TRBV2 to TRBJ2-1; TRBD2 agrees at 8 bases. The sequence was collected from a woman older than 75 with acute or convalescent COVID-19. The CDR3 spells CASRTSLGFF. CDR3 coding DNA: TGTGCCAGCCGGACTAGCTTGGGGTTCTTC.